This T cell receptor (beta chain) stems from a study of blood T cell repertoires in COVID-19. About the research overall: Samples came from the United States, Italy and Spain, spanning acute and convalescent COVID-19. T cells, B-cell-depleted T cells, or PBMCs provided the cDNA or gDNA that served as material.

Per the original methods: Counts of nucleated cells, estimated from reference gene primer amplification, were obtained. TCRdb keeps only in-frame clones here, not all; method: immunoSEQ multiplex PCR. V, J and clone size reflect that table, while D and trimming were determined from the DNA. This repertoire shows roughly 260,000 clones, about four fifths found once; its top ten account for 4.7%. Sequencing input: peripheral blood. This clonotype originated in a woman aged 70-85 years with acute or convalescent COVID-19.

For the CDR3, the DNA is TGTGCCAGCAGTCCGGGACAGGGGAATTCACCCCTCCACTTT. This encodes CASSPGQGNSPLHF. This sequence joins TRBV27 and TRBJ1-6, with 10 bases matching TRBD1. With 5 bases clipped from V and 7 bases from J, the junction kept 2 bases outside the gene matches. Per the germline V gene, CDR1 is MNHEY and CDR2 is SMNVEV (reference sequence). The CDR3 is 14 residues long.